Listed here are 22 T cell receptor beta chains from one sample, sequenced in a study of radiotherapy plus CTLA-4 blockade in lung cancer. The table came from immunoSEQ multiplex PCR; TCRdb's copy has only in-frame clones and leaves some out. The sample carries roughly 120,000 clones, roughly 80% recorded once. Material: peripheral blood, obtained from a patient treated with radiotherapy plus ipilimumab. These receptors all stem from a human donor with non-small cell lung cancer who had a partial response to radiotherapy plus ipilimumab.

The chain uses TRBV7-9 and TRBJ1-1; D possibly corresponds to TRBD1 (6 bases). The CDR3 contains 13 residues. The V gene's germline CDR1 is SEHNR and CDR2 FQNEAQ (reference sequence). Deletions cut 5 bases from V and 4 bases from J, with 11 bases between. CDR3 in DNA: TGTGCCAGCAGCCTAACAGGGCCCACTGAAGCTTTCTTT. Translated, it gives CASSLTGPTEAFF.

The chain links TRBV7-9 to TRBJ2-1; 9 bases line up with TRBD2. Trimming removed 1 base from V and 7 bases from J; junction bases left unmatched: 8. The germline V gene has CDR1 SEHNR and CDR2 FQNEAQ (reference sequence). This CDR3 has 16 residues. The CDR3 spells CASSLEPGLAENEQFF. The CDR3, as DNA: TGTGCCAGCAGCTTAGAACCGGGACTAGCTGAAAATGAGCAGTTCTTC.

This chain connects TRBV5-4 to TRBJ2-1; D unresolved. This CDR3 has 13 amino acids. The V gene's germline CDR1 is SGHNT and CDR2 YYREEE (reference sequence). V was shortened by 0 bases and J by 5 bases, with 6 bases between the two germline ends. The CDR3: CASSLAVDNEQFF. The CDR3 coding sequence is TGTGCCAGCAGCTTGGCCGTAGACAATGAGCAGTTCTTC.

The chain couples TRBV7-2 to TRBJ2-3, with 9 bases fitting TRBD2. V trimming: 0 bases; J trimming: 4 bases; junction bases outside the gene matches: 2. This CDR3 is 15 amino acids long. CDR1 SGHTA and CDR2 FQGNSA come from the germline V gene. CDR3 DNA sequence: TGTGCCAGCAGCTTAGCTGCGGGAGGGCCAGATACGCAGTATTTT. Encoded protein: CASSLAAGGPDTQYF. Drawing the rest from reference TRBV7-2 and TRBJ2-3, the complete variable domain is GAGVSQSPSNKVTEKGKDVELRCDPISGHTALYWYRQSLGQGLEFLIYFQGNSAPDKSGLPSDRFSAERTGGSVSTLTIQRTQQEDSAVYLCASSLAAGGPDTQYFGPGTRLTVL.

The chain recombines TRBV18 with TRBJ2-1; TRBD1 agrees at 11 bases. V was pared by 3 bases and J by 5 bases, with 3 bases of the junction left unmatched. From germline, CDR1 is KGHSH and CDR2 LQKENI. The CDR3 has 15 amino acids. CDR3 coding DNA: TGTGCCAGCTCACCTGGACAGGGGGCTAACAATGAGCAGTTCTTC. Amino acid sequence: CASSPGQGANNEQFF.

The chain employs TRBV5-6 and TRBJ2-4; 11 nucleotides align to TRBD2. Germline assignment: CDR1 SGHDT and CDR2 YYEEEE. J gave up 5 bases and V 4 bases, and 11 bases lay outside the gene matches. The CDR3 has 17 residues. CDR3 sequence (DNA): TGTGCCAGCAGCACCGAAGGATTAGCGGGAGGGCAAAACATTCAGTACTTC. Protein product: CASSTEGLAGGQNIQYF.

The V and J genes are TRBV20-1 and TRBJ1-1, with 7 bases lining up with TRBD1. V lost 4 bases and J lost 10; bases outside the gene matches: 6. The CDR3 has 11 residues. Germline CDR1 DFQATT, CDR2 SNEGSKA (reference sequence). The CDR3 DNA reads TGCAGTGCTACCCCCAGGACAGGAGCTTTCTTT. The encoded protein is CSATPRTGAFF.

The chain links TRBV28 to TRBJ2-3; D might be TRBD1 (6 bases). Trimming took off 6 bases at V and 0 bases at J, with 13 bases between the two ends. Germline V CDR1 and CDR2: MDHEN, SYDVKM. The CDR3 contains 15 residues. The CDR3 region is CASRMTGSSTDTQYF. The CDR3 DNA reads as TGTGCCAGCAGGATGACAGGTTCTAGCACAGATACGCAGTATTTT.

This clone has at least ten counts. V and J are TRBV7-9 and TRBJ2-7; D might be TRBD1 (5 bases). V was pared by 3 bases and J by 8 bases, with 17 bases between. Germline V gene sequence: CDR1 SEHNR, CDR2 FQNEAQ (reference sequence). CDR3 length: 14 residues. The CDR3 is CASSLTEIGAKQYV. The CDR3 nucleotides are TGTGCCAGCAGCTTGACAGAGATTGGAGCCAAGCAGTACGTC.

The chain couples TRBV5-6 to TRBJ2-7; D unclear. Germline values: CDR1 SGHDT, CDR2 YYEEEE. The CDR3 runs to 12 residues. V lost 4 bases to trimming and J lost 2 bases, with 7 bases between them. The CDR3 nucleotides read TGTGCCAGCAGCGTGCGAGCCTACGAGCAGTACTTC. Encoded protein: CASSVRAYEQYF.

This clone was seen a few times. V usage is TRBV18 and J usage is TRBJ1-1; D is uncertain. Per germline, CDR1 KGHSH and CDR2 LQKENI. Between the trimmed V and J ends, which lost 4 bases and 1 base, there was a span of 4 bases. The CDR3 length is 12 residues. The CDR3 DNA follows: TGTGCCAGCTCACTCAAGAACACTGAAGCTTTCTTT. Translating gives CASSLKNTEAFF.

This chain's CDR3 is CASSQLGTYYSYNEQFF. Written as DNA, the CDR3 is TGCGCCAGCAGTCAACTGGGGACATACTACTCCTACAATGAGCAGTTCTTC. The chain links TRBV23-1 to TRBJ2-1; D is possibly TRBD1 (6 bases). TRBV23-1 is treated as an ORF (open reading frame) with a function not yet certain. Trimming removed 2 bases at V and 0 bases at J, with 14 bases between. CDR3 length: 17 residues.

This chain connects TRBV19 to TRBJ2-2; D gene unclear. The CDR3 sequence is 15 residues long. Germline loops: CDR1 LNHDA, CDR2 SQIVND (reference sequence). V was trimmed by 7 bases and J by 5 bases, leaving 17 bases between them. DNA of the CDR3: TGTGCCAGTACCCCGGCGACCCGAGGAACCGGGGAGCTGTTTTTT. Translated: CASTPATRGTGELFF.

This clone was observed at least ten times. V gene TRBV5-1 combines with J gene TRBJ1-1; no clear D gene. Germline CDR1 is SGHRS and CDR2 is YFSETQ. The CDR3 covers 14 residues. Between the trimmed V and J ends, which lost 1 base and 1 base, there was a span of 8 bases. The CDR3: CASSLNAENTEAFF. The CDR3 DNA follows: TGCGCCAGCAGCTTGAACGCGGAGAACACTGAAGCTTTCTTT.

The chain is built from TRBV6-5 and TRBJ2-7; TRBD1 matches at 9 bases. Unmatched junction bases numbered 5, after V lost 8 bases and J lost 3 bases. The CDR3 has 13 residues. Germline V lookup: CDR1 MNHEY, CDR2 SVGAGI. CDR3 bases: TGTGCCAGCGCGGGACAGGGCAACTACGAGCAGTACTTC. Translation: CASAGQGNYEQYF.

The V and J genes are TRBV27 and TRBJ2-7; TRBD1 aligns across 9 bases. The junction had 18 bases not matched to a gene; V was cut back by 7 bases and J by 5 bases. Germline V gives CDR1 MNHEY, CDR2 SMNVEV (reference sequence). This CDR3 is built from 17 residues. The CDR3 sequence: CASTPRGTGRMTHEQYF. CDR3 DNA: TGTGCCAGCACCCCCAGGGGGACAGGGAGGATGACCCACGAGCAGTACTTC.

This chain uses TRBV15 with TRBJ1-4; a weak D match, TRBD1 (5 bases). V lost 0 bases and J lost 4, with 9 bases in between. The CDR3 consists of 15 residues. Germline loops: CDR1 LNHNV, CDR2 YYDKDF (reference sequence). This CDR3 is CATSREAGRNEKLFF. The CDR3 DNA follows: TGTGCCACCAGCAGAGAGGCAGGGCGTAATGAAAAACTGTTTTTT. The variable domain in full, with the rest retrieved from reference TRBV15 and TRBJ1-4, is DAMVIQNPRYQVTQFGKPVTLSCSQTLNHNVMYWYQQKSSQAPKLLFHYYDKDFNNEADTPDNFQSRRPNTSFCFLDIRSPGLGDTAMYLCATSREAGRNEKLFFGSGTQLSVL.

This sequence joins TRBV6-5 and TRBJ2-7, with 10 bases identical to TRBD1. The CDR3 consists of 14 residues. After removal of 5 bases from V and 7 bases from J, the junction contained 8 bases not matched to a gene. Per germline, CDR1 MNHEY and CDR2 SVGAGI. CDR3 amino acids: CASSARQGAREQYF. In nucleotides, the CDR3 is TGTGCCAGCAGTGCGCGACAGGGGGCGCGGGAGCAGTACTTC.

There are a few counts of this clone. V is TRBV4-2 and J is TRBJ1-2; 8 bases line up with TRBD1. The length of the CDR3 is 15 residues. V lost 6 bases, J lost 1 base, and 7 bases stayed unmatched. The germline V gene has CDR1 LGHNA and CDR2 YNFKEQ. The CDR3 spells CASSAGTGYNYGYTF. The CDR3 bases are TGTGCCAGCAGTGCCGGGACAGGATATAACTATGGCTACACCTTC.

The chain couples TRBV15 to TRBJ2-1; 13 bases are a match to TRBD2. The V gene end was trimmed by 5 bases and the J gene end by 4 bases; junction bases not matched to a gene: 5. The CDR3 totals 16 residues. CDR1 and CDR2 (germline): LNHNV, YYDKDF (reference sequence). CDR3 region: CATSPAGLAGYNEQFF. CDR3 sequence (DNA): TGTGCCACCAGCCCAGCGGGACTAGCGGGGTACAATGAGCAGTTCTTC.

The chain uses TRBV28 and TRBJ2-3, with TRBD1 identical over 8 bases. Germline values: CDR1 MDHEN, CDR2 SYDVKM. Germline trimming cut 10 bases from V and 1 base from J; bases unmatched to any gene: 7. CDR3 length: 14 amino acids. For the CDR3, the DNA is TGTGCCACCTCGACAGGGGACCGCACAGATACGCAGTATTTT. The encoded protein is CATSTGDRTDTQYF. Complete variable domain (other parts from reference TRBV28 and TRBJ2-3): DVKVTQSSRYLVKRTGEKVFLECVQDMDHENMFWYRQDPGLGLRLIYFSYDVKMKEKGDIPEGYSVSREKKERFSLILESASTNQTSMYLCATSTGDRTDTQYFGPGTRLTVL.

This clone was picked up a small number of times. This rearrangement joins TRBV5-1 to TRBJ2-2; D ambiguous. V was clipped by 4 bases and J by 6 bases, with 10 bases between them. The CDR3 length is 13 residues. CDR1 is SGHRS and CDR2 is YFSETQ in the germline V gene. The CDR3 region has the DNA TGCGCCAGCAGCCCGCTTGTAGCCGGGGAGCTGTTTTTT. As protein: CASSPLVAGELFF.